This T cell receptor (beta chain) was sequenced for a study of CD8+ T cells in alopecia areata. Study conclusions and caveats: The study found tofacitinib significantly decreased scalp clonality and expanded CD8+ clones among the top 100. On tofacitinib, scalp and blood still held many of the expanded lesional clones.

The sequencing template was cDNA reverse transcribed from extracted RNA. Assay used: immunoSEQ multiplex PCR; TCRdb lists only in-frame clones, some missing. The sample gives 200,000 to 250,000 clones, under 75% of which show up once; 1.6% is in the top ten. In this sample, this clone turned up a few times. Its specificity is not known. Noted treatment: oral pan-JAK inhibitor, 5-10 mg twice daily. The study team obtained lesional scalp punch biopsies and peripheral blood from alopecia areata patients. The material was CD4+ T cells sorted from blood, obtained at week 4, from a patient treated with tofacitinib. This clonotype was sampled from a human donor with alopecia areata.

CDR3 DNA: TGCAGCGTAGGGACTGTCATCGCAGATACGCAGTATTTT. Translating it yields CSVGTVIADTQYF. The rearrangement uses TRBV29-1 and TRBJ2-3, with a possible D match to TRBD2 (6 bases). This CDR3 has 13 amino acids. CDR1 is SQVTM and CDR2 is ANQGSEA in the germline V gene. The V and J ends lost 6 bases and 4 bases respectively, with 14 bases between them.